Sequencing of this TCR beta chain was carried out in a study of T cell changes during pregnancy in multiple sclerosis. This CDR3 has 14 amino acids. Germline V gene lookup returns CDR1 SGHTA and CDR2 FQGNSA. Trimming took 2 bases from V and 4 from J; bases not matched to a gene: 4. Measured with immunoSEQ multiplex PCR; TCRdb has only the in-frame clones, and not every one. The profile shows some 40,000 clones, around nine tenths of them singletons. Source: CD4+ T cells from peripheral blood mononuclear cells, taken in the third trimester of pregnancy. The chain uses TRBV7-2 and TRBJ2-5; the match to TRBD2 covers 7 bases. The receptor was isolated from a female donor in good health, enrolled as a control in a pregnancy study. CDR3 coding DNA: TGTGCCAGCAGCTTAAGCGGGGAGGGAGAGACCCAGTACTTC. It specifies CASSLSGEGETQYF.